This is a list of T cell receptor beta chains from one sample in a study of blood T cell repertoires in COVID-19. Sequenced by immunoSEQ multiplex PCR; TCRdb stores in-frame clones only, minus some. This table holds about 160,000 clones, 75% to 90% found once. Sequencing input: peripheral blood. These receptors came from a human donor with acute or convalescent COVID-19. The donor label of this sample is uncertain. Both conserved end residues are part of each CDR3. Fields, in order: J gene, D gene, V gene, clone size, CDR3 DNA, CDR3 protein. A D gene is named only where the DNA matches it firmly. Only part of the rows carry a size: once, few, many, or a class if the clone is expanded.

J: TRBJ1-1
D: NA
V: TRBV7-3
size: NA
DNA: TGTGCCAGCAGCTTAAGAGGGTTGGGCACTGAAGCTTTCTTT
CDR3: CASSLRGLGTEAFF

J: TRBJ2-7
D: TRBD1
V: TRBV30
size: NA
DNA: TGTGCCTGGACGAGGACAGGCCCCTACGAGCAGTACTTC
CDR3: CAWTRTGPYEQYF

J: TRBJ2-5
D: NA
V: TRBV18
size: NA
DNA: TGTGCCAGCTCACCATTGGGCAACCAAGAGACCCAGTACTTC
CDR3: CASSPLGNQETQYF

J: TRBJ1-1
D: TRBD1
V: TRBV5-1
size: few
DNA: TGCGCCAGCAGCTTGGACAGGGGGCCCATACCGAACACTGAAGCTTTCTTT
CDR3: CASSLDRGPIPNTEAFF

J: TRBJ2-7
D: TRBD2
V: TRBV9
size: NA
DNA: TGTGCCAGCAGCGAACGTCCCATGGGGGGGGGCTACGAGCAGTACTTC
CDR3: CASSERPMGGGYEQYF

J: TRBJ1-4
D: TRBD1
V: TRBV28
size: once
DNA: TGTGCCAGCAGTCCCCCCGACAGGGTAGATGAAAAACTGTTTTTT
CDR3: CASSPPDRVDEKLFF

J: TRBJ1-1
D: TRBD1
V: TRBV5-6
size: NA
DNA: TGTGCCAGCAGCTCGGACAGGGAACGGGCTTTCTTT
CDR3: CASSSDRERAFF

J: TRBJ1-4
D: NA
V: TRBV2
size: NA
DNA: TGTGCCAGCAGCCTTTACGGGACAACTAATGAAAAACTGTTTTTT
CDR3: CASSLYGTTNEKLFF

J: TRBJ1-3
D: NA
V: TRBV18
size: NA
DNA: TGTGCCAGCTCACACCCAGGGTCTGGAAACACCATATATTTT
CDR3: CASSHPGSGNTIYF

J: TRBJ1-2
D: NA
V: TRBV30
size: NA
DNA: TGTGCCTCTTACAGCCGGGGGAACTATGGCTACACCTTC
CDR3: CASYSRGNYGYTF

J: TRBJ1-3
D: NA
V: TRBV19
size: few
DNA: TGTGCCAGTAGTTCCCCGGGAATTTTGGGAAACACCATATATTTT
CDR3: CASSSPGILGNTIYF

J: TRBJ1-1
D: TRBD1
V: TRBV15
size: NA
DNA: TGTGCCACCAGCAGGGGGGGAAAACAGGGGGAAGCTTTCTTT
CDR3: CATSRGGKQGEAFF

J: TRBJ1-2
D: NA
V: TRBV5-4
size: NA
DNA: TGTGCCAGCAGCTTGCAGCCAGAGGTGTTTGGCTACACCTTC
CDR3: CASSLQPEVFGYTF

J: TRBJ2-1
D: TRBD2
V: TRBV28
size: once
DNA: TGTGCCAGCAGCCCATACCTAGCGGGGATCAACAATGAGCAGTTCTTC
CDR3: CASSPYLAGINNEQFF

J: TRBJ2-7
D: NA
V: TRBV19
size: NA
DNA: TGTGCCAGTAGTATAGGACGGAGTGGATACGAGCAGTACTTC
CDR3: CASSIGRSGYEQYF

J: TRBJ2-5
D: NA
V: TRBV5-4
size: NA
DNA: TGTGCCAGCAGCCGGGGGCAAGAGACCCAGTACTTC
CDR3: CASSRGQETQYF

J: TRBJ2-1
D: NA
V: TRBV10-3
size: NA
DNA: TGTGCCATCAGTAGACAACAGGGTGATGAGCAGTTCTTC
CDR3: CAISRQQGDEQFF